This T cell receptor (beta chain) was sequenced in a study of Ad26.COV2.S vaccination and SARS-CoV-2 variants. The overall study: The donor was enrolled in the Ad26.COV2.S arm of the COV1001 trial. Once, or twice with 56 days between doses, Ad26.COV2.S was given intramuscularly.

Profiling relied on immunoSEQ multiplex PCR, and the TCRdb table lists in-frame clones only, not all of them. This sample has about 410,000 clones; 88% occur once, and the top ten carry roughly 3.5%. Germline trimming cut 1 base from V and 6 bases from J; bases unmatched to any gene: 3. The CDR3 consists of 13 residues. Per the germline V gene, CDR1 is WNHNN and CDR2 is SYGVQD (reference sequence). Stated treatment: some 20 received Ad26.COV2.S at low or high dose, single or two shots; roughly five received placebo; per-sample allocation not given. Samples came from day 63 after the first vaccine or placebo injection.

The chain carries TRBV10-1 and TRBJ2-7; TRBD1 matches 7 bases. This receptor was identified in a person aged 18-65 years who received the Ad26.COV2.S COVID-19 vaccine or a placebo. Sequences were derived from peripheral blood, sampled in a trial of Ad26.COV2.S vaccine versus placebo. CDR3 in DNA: TGCGCCAGCAGTGAGTACAGGGGTAGCGAGCAGTACTTC. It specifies CASSEYRGSEQYF.